This T cell receptor beta chain was identified in a study of cytomegalovirus exposure and HLA in healthy donors. Study outcomes and limitations: Reported findings show TCR beta sequences accurately forecast HLA-A and HLA-B alleles in most subjects.

On this clone itself: Its antigen is not known.

This PCR relied on a set of 60 Vbeta primers and 13 Jbeta primers. The assay was immunoSEQ multiplex PCR, and TCRdb's table has in-frame clones only and misses some. The sample carries about 120,000 clones, roughly 80% recorded once. Source material: PBMCs. This clonotype was obtained from a woman aged 40 to 50 in good health and CMV-seropositive.

CDR3 residues: CASSTNRGPYEQYF. The CDR3 DNA follows: TGTGCCAGCAGCACAAACAGGGGCCCCTACGAGCAGTACTTC. The J gene is TRBJ2-5, the V gene TRBV7-2; 7 nucleotides match TRBD1. The J call may be faulty, since TRBJ2-7 better matches the DNA end. The CDR3 sequence is 14 residues long. From germline, CDR1 is SGHTA and CDR2 FQGNSA.